The rows below give T cell receptor beta chains drawn from one sample of a study of human CD4 T cells and Enterobacteriaceae. Sequencing used immunoSEQ multiplex PCR; TCRdb keeps in-frame clones, though not all of them. The table includes approximately 1,200 clones, 33% detected once. What was sequenced was bacteria-reactive CD4+ T cells grown in culture. Receptors were obtained from a human donor in good health. Both conserved end residues are part of each CDR3. D genes are given only for firm matches. The size entry is marked missing in some rows and otherwise reads once, few, many or a size class.

size,J,D,V,DNA,CDR3
-,TRBJ1-6,-,TRBV28,TGTGCCAGCAGTTCAAACGCCGGGACCCTAGATTCACCCCTCCACTTT,CASSSNAGTLDSPLHF
few,TRBJ1-6,-,TRBV7-9,TGTGCCAGCAGTTCATACAGTACGGTGAATTCACCCCTCCACTTT,CASSSYSTVNSPLHF
medium-sized,TRBJ1-4,-,TRBV6-5,TGTGCCAGCGCTTACCAAAAATATGAAAAACTGTTTTTT,CASAYQKYEKLFF
-,TRBJ2-4,TRBD2,TRBV19,TGTGCCAGTAGCCCCGGGCGGGAGATAGCCAAAAACATTCAGTACTTC,CASSPGREIAKNIQYF
few,TRBJ2-2,-,TRBV19,TGTGCCAGTGCGGACCCGAACACCGGGGAGCTGTTTTTT,CASADPNTGELFF
-,TRBJ2-7,-,TRBV7-2,TGTGCCAGCAGCCTCAGCGGACCTTACGAGCAGTACTTC,CASSLSGPYEQYF
-,TRBJ2-2,TRBD2,TRBV30,TGTGCCTGGAGTACGGGACTAGCGGGAGGTATAGGCGGGGAGCTGTTTTTT,CAWSTGLAGGIGGELFF
medium-sized,TRBJ2-1,-,TRBV9,TGTGCCAGCAGCTCTAGCGATGAATCCTACAATGAGCAGTTCTTC,CASSSSDESYNEQFF
-,TRBJ1-2,-,TRBV5-5,TGTGCCAGCAGCTTGGAAGTTTTTGGTAAATACTATGGCTACACCTTC,CASSLEVFGKYYGYTF
-,TRBJ2-3,TRBD2,TRBV27,TGTGCCAGCAGTCCACCTAGCGGGAGAACAGATACGCAGTATTTT,CASSPPSGRTDTQYF
-,TRBJ2-7,-,TRBV5-1,TGCGCCAGCAGCTTGGGGGGCGTCGGGGACTCCTACGAGCAGTACTTC,CASSLGGVGDSYEQYF
-,TRBJ1-6,TRBD1,TRBV5-1,TGCGCCAGCAGCGTTCGGGTGACAGGGGATAATTCACCCCTCCACTTT,CASSVRVTGDNSPLHF
-,TRBJ2-1,-,TRBV6-6,TGTGCCAGCAGCCCCGACCGGTACAATGAGCAGTTCTTC,CASSPDRYNEQFF
hyperexpanded,TRBJ2-5,TRBD1,TRBV27,TGTGCCAGCAGTTTAGGACAGGGGTCCCAAGAGACCCAGTACTTC,CASSLGQGSQETQYF
few,TRBJ1-1,-,TRBV6-1,TGTGCCAGCAGTTCCTACCTCGGGAACACTGAAGCTTTCTTT,CASSSYLGNTEAFF
few,TRBJ2-5,TRBD2,TRBV28,TGTGCCAGCAGTCCCCTCCGAAATAGCGGGAGTGAGACCCAGTACTTC,CASSPLRNSGSETQYF
-,TRBJ2-2,-,TRBV10-2,TGCGCCAGCAGTGACGGGAACACCGGGGAGCTGTTTTTT,CASSDGNTGELFF
-,TRBJ2-2,-,TRBV6-5,TGTGCCAGCAGTGACGTTAACACCGGGGAGCTGTTTTTT,CASSDVNTGELFF
-,TRBJ2-7,TRBD2,TRBV11-1,TGTGCCAGCAGCTTAGCGGGAGGGATAGCCGAGCAGTACTTC,CASSLAGGIAEQYF
-,TRBJ2-1,-,TRBV5-4,TGTGCCAGCAGCTATAGATTTGAGCAGTTCTTC,CASSYRFEQFF
few,TRBJ1-2,TRBD1,TRBV5-4,TGTGCCAGCAGCTTGGCGGGACAGGACTATGGCTACACCTTC,CASSLAGQDYGYTF
-,TRBJ1-4,TRBD1,TRBV19,TGTGCCAGTAGTGTAAGGACAGGTTGGAATGAAAAACTGTTTTTT,CASSVRTGWNEKLFF
few,TRBJ1-3,TRBD1,TRBV2,TGTGCCAGCAGCCTCTTAAAACAGGGGGAAGCCGGAAACACCATATATTTT,CASSLLKQGEAGNTIYF
-,TRBJ1-1,-,TRBV29-1,TGCAGCGGTCAGGAGGTCAGGGGAGGCACTGAAGCTTTCTTT,CSGQEVRGGTEAFF
-,TRBJ2-5,-,TRBV5-4,TGTGCCAGCACCTCGGGACGCGCTCAAGAGACCCAGTACTTC,CASTSGRAQETQYF
few,TRBJ1-5,-,TRBV11-3,TGTGCCAGCAGCTTAGCGGGGAGGAATCAGCCCCAGCATTTT,CASSLAGRNQPQHF
-,TRBJ2-7,-,TRBV28,TGTGCCAGCAGTTCTTCTCCGGGACTGCAGTACTTC,CASSSSPGLQYF
-,TRBJ2-3,TRBD1,TRBV5-6,TGTGCCAGCAGCTTCCCCGGGACAGGGTCGGCAGATACGCAGTATTTT,CASSFPGTGSADTQYF
-,TRBJ2-1,TRBD1,TRBV7-2,TGTGCCAGCAGCTCCTCAGGGGGCGCGTACAATGAGCAGTTCTTC,CASSSSGGAYNEQFF
-,TRBJ1-4,-,TRBV27,TGTGCCAGCAGTTTGGAGCGTAATGAAAAACTGTTTTTT,CASSLERNEKLFF
-,TRBJ2-7,TRBD2,TRBV7-9,TGTGCCAGCAGCCCGGCCGGGACTAGCGGGAGAAGGGGTTTCTACGAGCAGTACTTC,CASSPAGTSGRRGFYEQYF
large,TRBJ1-1,-,TRBV7-9,TGTGCCAGCAGCTTATATGAGAACACTGAAGCTTTCTTT,CASSLYENTEAFF
-,TRBJ1-2,-,TRBV5-4,TGTGCCAGCAGCCCACCTCCCGGGACGGACTATGGCTACACCTTC,CASSPPPGTDYGYTF
medium-sized,TRBJ2-1,-,TRBV7-2,TGTGCCAGCAGGGGGTACAATGAGCAGTTCTTC,CASRGYNEQFF
-,TRBJ2-5,-,TRBV5-6,TGTGCCAGCAGCTTGGAACTAGAAGAAGAGACCCAGTACTTC,CASSLELEEETQYF
-,TRBJ1-2,-,TRBV7-9,TGTGCCAGCAGCCCAACAGGGTCATTCAACTATGGCTACACCTTC,CASSPTGSFNYGYTF
medium-sized,TRBJ2-2,-,TRBV5-1,TGCGCCAGCAGCTTGTCTTACGCGGAGCCGGAGCTGTTTTTT,CASSLSYAEPELFF
-,TRBJ1-1,-,TRBV11-3,TGTGCCAGCAGCCCGGCCCCTATGAACACTGAAGCTTTCTTT,CASSPAPMNTEAFF
medium-sized,TRBJ2-5,TRBD2,TRBV11-2,TGTGCCAGCACTAGCGGGCAATCCCAAGAGACCCAGTACTTC,CASTSGQSQETQYF
-,TRBJ2-1,TRBD2,TRBV2,TGTGCCAGCAGTGGGTTGGGGGGAGGGTACAATGAGCAGTTCTTC,CASSGLGGGYNEQFF
medium-sized,TRBJ1-1,-,TRBV28,TGTGCCAGCAAATCTCCCGGCGGCGGAGGCGACACTGAAGCTTTCTTT,CASKSPGGGGDTEAFF
few,TRBJ1-5,TRBD1,TRBV28,TGTGCCAGCAGTTCATTCGACAGGGAACAGCCCCAGCATTTT,CASSSFDREQPQHF
-,TRBJ2-6,TRBD1,TRBV29-1,TGCAGCGTTCAGACAGGGAGTGGGGCCAACGTCCTGACTTTC,CSVQTGSGANVLTF
medium-sized,TRBJ2-7,-,TRBV28,TGTGCCAGCGGGACCTACGAGCAGTACTTC,CASGTYEQYF
-,TRBJ1-6,-,TRBV7-2,TGTGCCAGCAGAGGGCCGGGCACGGACAATTCACCCCTCCACTTT,CASRGPGTDNSPLHF
-,TRBJ2-5,TRBD1,TRBV5-1,TGCGCCAGCAGCCACGGACAGGCCGAAGAGACCCAGTACTTC,CASSHGQAEETQYF
medium-sized,TRBJ1-2,TRBD1,TRBV27,TGTGCCAGCAGCAGACCCGGGACAGGGGAATATGGCTACACCTTC,CASSRPGTGEYGYTF
-,TRBJ1-2,-,TRBV6-4,TGTGCCAGCAGTGAGTCAGGAAAACATGGCTACACCTTC,CASSESGKHGYTF
-,TRBJ2-7,-,TRBV7-2,TGTGCCAGCAGCCCGCCGGCAGGGGCAGCCTACGAGCAGTACTTC,CASSPPAGAAYEQYF
-,TRBJ2-2,TRBD2,TRBV6-7,TGTGCCAGCAGTTACTCGGCGGGAGGGGTCGCCGGGGAGCTGTTTTTT,CASSYSAGGVAGELFF
-,TRBJ2-7,-,TRBV21-1,TGTGCCAGCAGCAAAGACGGCCCGCCGGGACAGTCAACCTACGAGCAGTACTTC,CASSKDGPPGQSTYEQYF